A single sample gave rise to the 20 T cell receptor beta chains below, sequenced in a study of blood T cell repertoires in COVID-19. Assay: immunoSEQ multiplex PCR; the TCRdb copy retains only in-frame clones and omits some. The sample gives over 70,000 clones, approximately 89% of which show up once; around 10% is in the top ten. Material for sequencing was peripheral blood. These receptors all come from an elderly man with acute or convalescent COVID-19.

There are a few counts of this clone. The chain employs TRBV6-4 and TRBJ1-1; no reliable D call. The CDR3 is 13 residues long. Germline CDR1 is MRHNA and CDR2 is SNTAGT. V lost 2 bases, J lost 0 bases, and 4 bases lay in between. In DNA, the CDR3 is TGTGCCAGCAGTGACCAAATGAACACTGAAGCTTTCTTT. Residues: CASSDQMNTEAFF.

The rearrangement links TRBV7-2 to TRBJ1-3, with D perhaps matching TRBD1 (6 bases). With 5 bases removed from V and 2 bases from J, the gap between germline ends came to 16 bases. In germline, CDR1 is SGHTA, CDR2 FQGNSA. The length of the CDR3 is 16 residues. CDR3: CASSVTGLEAGNTIYF. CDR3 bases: TGTGCCAGCAGCGTCACAGGGCTCGAGGCTGGAAACACCATATATTTT.

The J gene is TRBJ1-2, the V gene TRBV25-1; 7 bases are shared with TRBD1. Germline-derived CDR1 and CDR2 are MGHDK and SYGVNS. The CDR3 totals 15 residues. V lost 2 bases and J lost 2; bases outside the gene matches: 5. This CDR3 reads CASSEGLGGNYGYTF. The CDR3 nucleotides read TGTGCCAGCAGTGAAGGTTTAGGGGGCAACTATGGCTACACCTTC.

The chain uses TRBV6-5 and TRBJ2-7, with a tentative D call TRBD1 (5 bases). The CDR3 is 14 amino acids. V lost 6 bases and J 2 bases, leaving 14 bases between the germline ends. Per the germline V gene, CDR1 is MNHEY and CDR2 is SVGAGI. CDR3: CASSPSARAYEQYF. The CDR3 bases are TGTGCCAGCAGCCCCTCTGCCAGGGCCTACGAGCAGTACTTC.

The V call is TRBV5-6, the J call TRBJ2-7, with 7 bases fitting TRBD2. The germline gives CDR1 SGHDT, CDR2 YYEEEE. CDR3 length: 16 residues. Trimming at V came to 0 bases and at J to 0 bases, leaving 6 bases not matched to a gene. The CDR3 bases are TGTGCCAGCAGCTTGGTGGTCTCTAGCGGCTCCTACGAGCAGTACTTC. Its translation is CASSLVVSSGSYEQYF.

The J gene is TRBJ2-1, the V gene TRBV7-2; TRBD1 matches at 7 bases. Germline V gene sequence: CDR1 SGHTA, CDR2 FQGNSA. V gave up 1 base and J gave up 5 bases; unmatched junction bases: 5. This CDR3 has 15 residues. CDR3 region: CASSLGKTGNNEQFF. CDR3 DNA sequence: TGTGCCAGCAGCTTAGGGAAGACAGGGAACAATGAGCAGTTCTTC.

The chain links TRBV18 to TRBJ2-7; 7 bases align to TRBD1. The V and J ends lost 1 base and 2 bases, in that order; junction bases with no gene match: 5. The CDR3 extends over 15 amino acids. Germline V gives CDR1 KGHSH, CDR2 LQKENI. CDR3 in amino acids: CASSPQEGGTYEQYF. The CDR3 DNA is TGTGCCAGCTCACCACAGGAAGGGGGCACCTACGAGCAGTACTTC.

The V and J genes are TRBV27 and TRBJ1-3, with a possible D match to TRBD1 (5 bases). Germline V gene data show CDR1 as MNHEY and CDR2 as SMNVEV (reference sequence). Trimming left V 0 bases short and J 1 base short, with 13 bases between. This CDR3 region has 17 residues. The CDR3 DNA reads TGTGCCAGCAGTTTATCTCCGGGGGTTGCTTCTGGAAACACCATATATTTT. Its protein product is CASSLSPGVASGNTIYF.

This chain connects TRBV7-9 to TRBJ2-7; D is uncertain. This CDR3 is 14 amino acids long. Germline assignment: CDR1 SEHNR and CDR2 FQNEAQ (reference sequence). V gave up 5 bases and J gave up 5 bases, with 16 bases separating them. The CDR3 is CASSPPVVPHEQYF. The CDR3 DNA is TGTGCCAGCAGCCCCCCGGTGGTACCCCACGAGCAGTACTTC.

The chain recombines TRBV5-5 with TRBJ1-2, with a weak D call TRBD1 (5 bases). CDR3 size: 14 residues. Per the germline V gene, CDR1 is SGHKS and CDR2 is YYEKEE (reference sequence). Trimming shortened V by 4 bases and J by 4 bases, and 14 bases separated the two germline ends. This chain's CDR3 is CASSDDSVPYGYTF. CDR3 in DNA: TGTGCCAGCAGCGACGACAGTGTCCCCTATGGCTACACCTTC.

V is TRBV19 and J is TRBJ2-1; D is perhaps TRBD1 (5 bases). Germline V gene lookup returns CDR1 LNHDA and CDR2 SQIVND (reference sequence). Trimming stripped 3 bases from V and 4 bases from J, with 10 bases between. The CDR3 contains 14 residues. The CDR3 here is CASSILDSYNEQFF. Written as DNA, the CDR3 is TGTGCCAGTAGTATCCTCGACAGTTACAATGAGCAGTTCTTC.

CDR3 DNA: TGTGCCAGCGAACAGGGGGACGGTGTAAAACTGTTTTTT. Residues: CASEQGDGVKLFF. The chain uses TRBV2 and TRBJ1-4, with 8 bases identical to TRBD1. Germline V gene sequence: CDR1 SNHLY, CDR2 FYNNEI. The CDR3 runs 13 residues. The V segment lost 8 bases and the J segment 10 bases; nucleotides outside the gene matches: 9. Complete variable domain (other parts from reference TRBV2 and TRBJ1-4): EPEVTQTPSHQVTQMGQEVILRCVPISNHLYFYWYRQILGQKVEFLVSFYNNEISEKSEIFDDQFSVERPDGSNFTLKIRSTKLEDSAMYFCASEQGDGVKLFFGSGTQLSVL.

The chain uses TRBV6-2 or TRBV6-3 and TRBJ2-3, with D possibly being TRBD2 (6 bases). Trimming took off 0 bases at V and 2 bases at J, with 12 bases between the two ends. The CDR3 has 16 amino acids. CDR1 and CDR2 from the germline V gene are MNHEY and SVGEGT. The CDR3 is CASSYSRLEATDTQYF. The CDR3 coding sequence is TGTGCCAGCAGTTACTCACGACTAGAGGCCACAGATACGCAGTATTTT.

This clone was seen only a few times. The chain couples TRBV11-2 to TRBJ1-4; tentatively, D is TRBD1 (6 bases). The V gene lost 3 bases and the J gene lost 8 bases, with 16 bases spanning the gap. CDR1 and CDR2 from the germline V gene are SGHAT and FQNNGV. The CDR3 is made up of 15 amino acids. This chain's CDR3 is CASSLEQGGSEKLFF. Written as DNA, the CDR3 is TGTGCCAGCAGCTTGGAACAGGGTGGTTCGGAAAAACTGTTTTTT.

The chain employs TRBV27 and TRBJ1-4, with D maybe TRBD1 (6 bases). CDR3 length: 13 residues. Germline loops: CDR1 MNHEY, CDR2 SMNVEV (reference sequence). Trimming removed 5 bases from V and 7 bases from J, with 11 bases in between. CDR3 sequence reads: CASSRTVSEKLFF. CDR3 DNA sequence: TGTGCCAGCAGTCGGACAGTCTCTGAAAAACTGTTTTTT.

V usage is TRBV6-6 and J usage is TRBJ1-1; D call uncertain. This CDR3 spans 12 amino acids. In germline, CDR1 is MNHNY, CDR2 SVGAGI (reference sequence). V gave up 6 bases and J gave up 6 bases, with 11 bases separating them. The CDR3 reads CASSGGYAEAFF. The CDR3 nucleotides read TGTGCCAGCAGCGGAGGTTACGCTGAAGCTTTCTTT.

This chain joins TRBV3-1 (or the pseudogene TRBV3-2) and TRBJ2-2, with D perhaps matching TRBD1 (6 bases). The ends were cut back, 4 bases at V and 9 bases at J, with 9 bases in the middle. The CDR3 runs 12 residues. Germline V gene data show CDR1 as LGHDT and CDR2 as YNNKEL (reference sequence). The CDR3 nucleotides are TGTGCCAGCAGCCCCGGGACACGGGAGCTGTTTTTT. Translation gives CASSPGTRELFF.

The CDR3 region has the DNA TGTGCCAGCAACGTACTAGCGGGTAACACAGATACGCAGTATTTT. Translated: CASNVLAGNTDTQYF. This chain joins TRBV11-2 and TRBJ2-3; TRBD2 matches 9 bases. This CDR3 contains 15 residues. V gave up 7 bases and J gave up 2 bases; unmatched junction bases: 7. The germline gives CDR1 SGHAT, CDR2 FQNNGV.

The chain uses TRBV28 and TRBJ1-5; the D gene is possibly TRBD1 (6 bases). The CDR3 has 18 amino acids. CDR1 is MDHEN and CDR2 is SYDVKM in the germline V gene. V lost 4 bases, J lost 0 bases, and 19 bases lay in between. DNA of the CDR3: TGTGCCAGCAGTTCCCGTAGGGGGGGGGACTTTAGCAATCAGCCCCAGCATTTT. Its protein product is CASSSRRGGDFSNQPQHF.

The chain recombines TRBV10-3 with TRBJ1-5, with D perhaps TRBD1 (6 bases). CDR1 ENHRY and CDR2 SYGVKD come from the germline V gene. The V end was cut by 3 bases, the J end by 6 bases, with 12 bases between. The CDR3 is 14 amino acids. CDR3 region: CAISDGRGSQPQHF. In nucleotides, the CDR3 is TGTGCCATCAGTGACGGCAGGGGTAGTCAGCCCCAGCATTTT.